Following are 8 T cell receptor beta chains from one sample sequenced in a study of circulating and synovial CD4+ cells in juvenile arthritis. Sequencing was performed with immunoSEQ multiplex PCR; in TCRdb, only in-frame clones are kept and a portion is missing. The sample includes about 33,000 clones, 90% to 95% of them seen just once. Sequenced sample: CD4+ T cells from blood. These receptors were taken from a human donor with juvenile idiopathic arthritis.

The chain carries TRBV7-2 and TRBJ1-3, with 9 bases fitting TRBD1. This CDR3 region has 17 residues. The ends lost 5 bases at V and 5 bases at J; junction bases unmatched: 13. In germline, CDR1 is SGHTA, CDR2 FQGNSA. The CDR3 region has the DNA TGTGCCAGCAGCGGAGGTCCGGGACAGGGAATGAGAAACACCATATATTTT. Translating it yields CASSGGPGQGMRNTIYF.

V is TRBV6-5 and J is TRBJ2-4, with 7 bases fitting TRBD2. The V gene end was trimmed by 4 bases and the J gene end by 4 bases; junction bases not matched to a gene: 7. Germline CDR1 MNHEY, CDR2 SVGAGI. This CDR3 is 15 amino acids long. Written as DNA, the CDR3 is TGTGCCAGCAGTTCGGGAGGCAGCCGGAAAAACATTCAGTACTTC. Its protein product is CASSSGGSRKNIQYF.

V and J are TRBV4-2 and TRBJ2-1; 11 positions match TRBD2. V was pared by 1 base and J by 4 bases, with 3 bases of the junction left unmatched. Germline loops: CDR1 LGHNA, CDR2 YNFKEQ. The CDR3 is made up of 16 amino acids. CDR3 loop: CASSQVAGGPYNEQFF. DNA of the CDR3: TGTGCCAGCAGCCAAGTAGCGGGGGGGCCTTACAATGAGCAGTTCTTC.

This chain uses TRBV2 with TRBJ1-2; D gene ambiguous. The length of the CDR3 is 15 residues. Trimming stripped 3 bases from V and 1 base from J, with 12 bases between. CDR1 and CDR2 (germline): SNHLY, FYNNEI. CDR3 in amino acids: CASSEMRIFNYGYTF. In nucleotides, the CDR3 is TGTGCCAGCAGTGAGATGCGGATCTTTAACTATGGCTACACCTTC.

The V gene is TRBV27, the J gene TRBJ1-6, with a possible D match to TRBD1 (5 bases). Germline assignment: CDR1 MNHEY and CDR2 SMNVEV (reference sequence). CDR3 length: 13 residues. Trimming removed 7 bases at V and 10 bases at J, with 14 bases between. CDR3 amino acids: CASKGQEQSPLHF. Written as DNA, the CDR3 is TGTGCCAGCAAGGGGCAGGAACAATCACCCCTCCACTTT.

This chain uses TRBV4-1 with TRBJ2-1; possible D gene TRBD2, 5 bases. V lost 4 bases and J lost 0, with 13 bases in between. The CDR3 has 16 amino acids. CDR1 and CDR2 from the germline V gene are MGHRA and YSYEKL. This chain's CDR3 is CASSPPGKSSYNEQFF. The CDR3 DNA is TGCGCCAGCAGCCCTCCGGGGAAGAGCTCCTACAATGAGCAGTTCTTC.

The chain employs TRBV5-1 and TRBJ2-1; TRBD2 is a possible D gene (6 bases). Looked up from germline, CDR1 is SGHRS and CDR2 is YFSETQ. The V end was cut by 0 bases, the J end by 4 bases, with 11 bases between. The CDR3 length is 15 residues. CDR3 DNA sequence: TGCGCCAGCAGCTTGGCCGTGGGGGGTTACAATGAGCAGTTCTTC. It specifies CASSLAVGGYNEQFF. The variable domain in full, completed from reference TRBV5-1 and TRBJ2-1, reads KAGVTQTPRYLIKTRGQQVTLSCSPISGHRSVSWYQQTPGQGLQFLFEYFSETQRNKGNFPGRFSGRQFSNSRSEMNVSTLELGDSALYLCASSLAVGGYNEQFFGPGTRLTVL.

This clone was observed a few times. V usage is TRBV19 and J usage is TRBJ2-1; TRBD2 matches 8 bases. From germline, CDR1 is LNHDA and CDR2 SQIVND (reference sequence). Trimming cost V 5 bases and J 6 bases; bases outside gene matches: 3. The CDR3 loop spans 13 amino acids. The CDR3 DNA follows: TGTGCCAGTAGTCCCCGGGGGGGCAATGAGCAGTTCTTC. Translated, it gives CASSPRGGNEQFF.